One sample yielded the 25 T cell receptor beta chains listed below, sequenced in a study of T cells expressing NK-cell markers. With the 5' RACE reads reprocessed, TCRdb shows one record per CDR3 protein and no DNA. This sample's clone table lists about 410,000 distinct CDR3 sequences. The sequencing sample was made of blood T cells: a sorted CD56 or NKG2C T cell subset, CD4+ or CD8+ T cells, or bulk PBMC T cells (not recorded which). The source is a woman aged 50 to 60 in good health.

This chain connects TRBV25-1 to TRBJ1-6; TCRdb picks TRBD1, but there is no DNA to check that call. The CDR3 length is 16 residues. Germline assignment: CDR1 MGHDK and CDR2 SYGVNS. The CDR3 loop reads CASSAWTGGDNSPLHF.

The chain couples TRBV4-1 to TRBJ1-6. Germline loops: CDR1 MGHRA, CDR2 YSYEKL. This CDR3 is 15 amino acids long. The CDR3 here is CASSHDEANNSPLHF.

The chain uses TRBV5-1 and TRBJ2-7. This CDR3 is built from 12 residues. Per the germline V gene, CDR1 is SGHRS and CDR2 is YFSETQ. The CDR3 region is CASRPSIGEQYF.

The genes are TRBV9 and TRBJ2-2; the TCRdb D gene call, TRBD2, has no DNA to confirm it. CDR1 SGDLS and CDR2 YYNGEE come from the germline V gene. This CDR3 comprises 18 residues. The CDR3 region is CASSPTGGGTPNTGELFF.

This rearrangement joins TRBV6-5 to TRBJ2-1; TCRdb proposes TRBD1, but this gene call is untestable without DNA. This CDR3 is built from 18 residues. Looked up from germline, CDR1 is MNHEY and CDR2 is SVGAGI. CDR3 in amino acids: CASSYSRPQTGMGNEQFF.

The genes are TRBV20-1 and TRBJ2-1; the D call from TCRdb, TRBD1, cannot be confirmed without DNA. Germline V gene lookup returns CDR1 DFQATT and CDR2 SNEGSKA (reference sequence). The CDR3 totals 11 residues. This CDR3 is CSARTPGPQFF.

The chain joins TRBV15 to TRBJ2-1; TCRdb indicates TRBD1, and absent DNA this call remains unverified. The CDR3 spans 15 residues. Per the germline V gene, CDR1 is LNHNV and CDR2 is YYDKDF (reference sequence). The CDR3 sequence is CATSSRDRGLTEQFF.

The chain links TRBV7-9 to TRBJ2-1; TCRdb's D gene call, TRBD1, goes unchecked for lack of DNA. CDR3 size: 15 residues. Germline V gene sequence: CDR1 SEHNR, CDR2 FQNEAQ (reference sequence). The CDR3 here is CASSGSGSGFNEQFF. Using reference TRBV7-9 and TRBJ2-1 for the parts outside the CDR3, the full variable domain is DTGVSQNPRHKITKRGQNVTFRCDPISEHNRLYWYRQTLGQGPEFLTYFQNEAQLEKSRLLSDRFSAERPKGSFSTLEIQRTEQGDSAMYLCASSGSGSGFNEQFFGPGTRLTVL.

The rearrangement joins TRBV5-1 to TRBJ2-5; TCRdb reports TRBD2, a call that lacks DNA to check it against. CDR1 and CDR2 (germline): SGHRS, YFSETQ. The CDR3 loop spans 17 amino acids. This CDR3 is CASSLDLSGLAEETQYF.

J is TRBJ2-3 and V is TRBV29-1; TCRdb selects TRBD2, and the lack of DNA leaves this call unchecked. The CDR3 covers 17 residues. Germline CDR1 is SQVTM and CDR2 is ANQGSEA. Here the CDR3 reads CSVVAVTGLASTDTQYF.

The V call is TRBV12-5, the J call TRBJ1-2; there is no DNA to check the TCRdb D call of TRBD1. Germline CDR1 reads LGHNT; CDR2 reads FRNRAP. The CDR3 has 15 amino acids. CDR3 protein: CASGLVLGGSYGYTF.

J is TRBJ2-1 and V is TRBV24-1; TCRdb's D call of TRBD2 is untestable without DNA. The CDR3 totals 17 residues. Germline V gene sequence: CDR1 KGHDR, CDR2 SFDVKD. The CDR3 protein is CATSDLGLAGPSGEQFF.

The J gene is TRBJ2-3, the V gene TRBV12-3 or TRBV12-4; the D call of TRBD1 rests on TCRdb alone, since no DNA is present to check it. The CDR3 length is 15 residues. The CDR3 is CASSSRDSSTDTQYF.

The CDR3 is CASSLISWGNYGYTF. The V gene is TRBV12-3 or TRBV12-4, the J gene TRBJ1-2; TCRdb lists TRBD1, though no DNA is available to test this call. The CDR3 is 15 residues long.

V gene TRBV29-1 combines with J gene TRBJ1-1; absent DNA, TCRdb's TRBD1 call cannot be checked. CDR1 and CDR2 from the germline V gene are SQVTM and ANQGSEA. This CDR3 region has 14 residues. This CDR3 reads CSVAPAGVYTEAFF.

V usage is TRBV21-1 and J usage is TRBJ2-5; TCRdb's assignment of TRBD1 cannot be checked, as there is no DNA. TRBV21-1 is designated a pseudogene. The CDR3 has 16 residues. The CDR3: CASSSPRGSAIGTQYF.

The chain couples TRBV5-1 to TRBJ2-1; TCRdb reports TRBD2, a call that lacks DNA to check it against. Germline assignment: CDR1 SGHRS and CDR2 YFSETQ. CDR3 length: 18 amino acids. CDR3 amino acids: CASSYRGYSGLSYNEQFF.

V and J are TRBV29-1 and TRBJ1-2. The CDR3 sequence is 13 residues long. Germline CDR1 is SQVTM and CDR2 is ANQGSEA. This CDR3 reads CSVEDLRNYGYTF. Full variable domain (outside the CDR3, taken from reference TRBV29-1 and TRBJ1-2): SAVISQKPSRDICQRGTSLTIQCQVDSQVTMMFWYRQQPGQSLTLIATANQGSEATYESGFVIDKFPISRPNLTFSTLTVSNMSPEDSSIYLCSVEDLRNYGYTFGSGTRLTVV.

CDR3 in amino acids: CASSISYRGYNEQFF. The V call is TRBV19, the J call TRBJ2-1; TCRdb names TRBD1, which stays unverified in the absence of DNA. CDR1 and CDR2 from the germline V gene are LNHDA and SQIVND (reference sequence). This CDR3 has 15 amino acids.

The rearrangement joins TRBV7-2 to TRBJ1-2. The CDR3 runs to 13 residues. CDR1 is SGHTA, CDR2 FQGNSA, per germline. This chain's CDR3 is CASSALGHYGYTF.

The rearrangement uses TRBV5-1 and TRBJ2-1; TCRdb picks TRBD1, but there is no DNA to check that call. In germline, CDR1 is SGHRS, CDR2 YFSETQ. CDR3 length equals 14 residues. This chain's CDR3 is CASTSLAFYNEQFF.

Here the CDR3 reads CAIGSGTLGMDEQFF. The rearrangement uses TRBV10-3 and TRBJ2-1; TCRdb's D gene call, TRBD2, goes unchecked for lack of DNA. Per the germline V gene, CDR1 is ENHRY and CDR2 is SYGVKD. The CDR3 runs to 15 residues.

This rearrangement joins TRBV4-1 to TRBJ1-2; the D call from TCRdb, TRBD1, cannot be confirmed without DNA. There are 16 residues in the CDR3. Germline lookup yields CDR1 MGHRA and CDR2 YSYEKL. The CDR3 is CASSPPPGQGIDGYTF.

The chain uses TRBV10-3 and TRBJ2-3; the D call from TCRdb, TRBD1, cannot be confirmed without DNA. The germline V gene has CDR1 ENHRY and CDR2 SYGVKD. The CDR3 has 17 amino acids. CDR3: CAISARTKGTSTDTQYF.

The genes are TRBV24-1 and TRBJ2-3; TCRdb designates TRBD2, a call that cannot be tested without DNA. Per germline, CDR1 KGHDR and CDR2 SFDVKD. CDR3 length: 18 residues. The CDR3 loop is CATSDLSSGIRSTDTQYF.